These T cell receptor beta chains were read from a single sample in a study of CD8 T cells in ankylosing spondylitis. One entry per CDR3 protein, called by TCRdb with MiXCR from the 5' RACE reads. The sample contains 230,000 or so distinct CDR3 sequences, about 24% of which appear only once. Material: blood, either unsorted or a sorted T cell fraction (not recorded which). All receptors derive from a male donor with ankylosing spondylitis or in good health (not recorded which). Each CDR3 is given with its conserved first and last residue. The D gene is left open where the match is weak. A clone size is listed for some rows: how often the clone was seen (once, few, many), or a class if it is expanded.

TRBV10-3	TRBJ2-1	few	TRBD2	CAISDPSGADNEQFF	TGTGCCATCAGTGATCCTAGCGGAGCGGACAATGAGCAGTTCTTC
TRBV5-3	TRBJ2-2	.	.	CAIGPGTPCWELLF	TGTGCCATCGGCCCCGGGACCCCGTGCTGGGAGCTGCTTTTT
TRBV20-1	TRBJ2-1	.	.	CSAKPSSSYNEQFF	TGCAGTGCTAAGCCTAGCAGCTCCTACAATGAGCAGTTCTTC
TRBV4-2	TRBJ2-7	few	.	CASSQGGGSEQYF	TGTGCCAGCAGCCAAGGCGGAGGAAGCGAGCAGTACTTC
TRBV10-3	TRBJ2-1	.	.	CAISESTANEQFF	TGTGCCATCAGTGAGTCTACAGCCAATGAGCAGTTCTTC
TRBV6-1	TRBJ2-3	many	.	CASKDSYGTDTQYF	TGTGCCAGCAAAGACTCCTACGGGACAGATACGCAGTATTTT
TRBV29-1	TRBJ2-5	few	.	CSCRGSAETQYF	TGCAGCTGCCGTGGGTCGGCGGAGACCCAGTACTTC
TRBV11-1	TRBJ2-4	.	TRBD1	CASSWGQGAGDIQYF	TGTGCCAGCAGCTGGGGACAGGGGGCTGGAGACATTCAGTACTTC
TRBV4-2	TRBJ2-1	.	TRBD2	CASSQDPSGGARNEQFF	TGTGCCAGCAGCCAAGACCCTAGCGGGGGGGCCCGCAATGAGCAGTTCTTC
TRBV12-3/TRBV12-4	TRBJ1-1	.	.	CASSLGTDRMEAFF	TGTGCCAGCAGTTTAGGGACGGACAGAATGGAAGCTTTCTTT
TRBV6-1	TRBJ2-3	.	TRBD2	CASSPLRGGDTQYF	TGTGCCAGCAGTCCCCTGCGGGGGGGGGATACGCAGTATTTT
TRBV20-1	TRBJ2-2	many	.	CSAPQAARGELFF	TGCAGTGCTCCACAGGCCGCACGCGGGGAGCTGTTTTTT
TRBV10-3	TRBJ2-1	many	.	CAISVRGKQFF	TGTGCCATCAGTGTTCGGGGGAAGCAGTTCTTC
TRBV5-5	TRBJ2-1	.	.	CASSANNNEQFF	TGTGCCAGCAGCGCGAACAACAATGAGCAGTTCTTC
TRBV29-1	TRBJ1-2	many	TRBD1	CSVVTGVGYGYTF	TGCAGCGTTGTAACAGGGGTGGGATATGGCTACACCTTC
TRBV7-9	TRBJ2-7	many	.	CASSTTGVYEQYF	TGTGCCAGCAGCACCACCGGCGTTTACGAGCAGTACTTC
TRBV29-1	TRBJ1-1	many	TRBD1	CSVEDPGQGAGTEAFF	TGCAGCGTTGAAGACCCTGGACAGGGGGCGGGGACTGAAGCTTTCTTT